Listed below are T cell receptor beta chains from one sample, sequenced in a study of regulatory T cells in long-lasting Graves disease. TCRdb used MiXCR to reprocess the multiplex PCR reads, holding one entry per CDR3 protein. The table records over 350,000 distinct CDR3 sequences, roughly 15% of them present only once. The same data also went into a second study, on T cells in Graves' hyperthyroidism and ophthalmopathy.

The sample consisted of peripheral blood mononuclear cells (PBMCs), taken at new diagnosis, from a patient treated with antithyroid drugs. The origin of the receptors is a middle-aged woman with Graves disease. Each CDR3 is given without its conserved first and last residue. D genes are given only for firm matches.

V: TRBV12-3/TRBV12-4
J: TRBJ2-6
D: -
CDR3: ASSFRWARGFFSGANVLT

V: TRBV15
J: TRBJ2-5
D: -
CDR3: ATSLQETQY

V: TRBV6-5
J: TRBJ1-5
D: -
CDR3: ASSWTGGSNQPQH

V: TRBV6-1
J: TRBJ2-5
D: -
CDR3: ASTSLSGTQY

V: TRBV20-1
J: TRBJ2-7
D: TRBD1
CDR3: SAKGQGAIEQY

V: TRBV10-3
J: TRBJ1-5
D: -
CDR3: AISAEGGRRGNQPQH

V: TRBV28
J: TRBJ2-1
D: -
CDR3: ASSFGTPMSYNEQF

V: TRBV11-3
J: TRBJ2-6
D: -
CDR3: ASSLGGDSGANVLT

V: TRBV28
J: TRBJ1-5
D: -
CDR3: ASSKRLRRQPQH

V: TRBV7-9
J: TRBJ2-3
D: TRBD2
CDR3: ASSYRLAVWGDTQY

V: TRBV7-2
J: TRBJ2-7
D: TRBD2
CDR3: ASSLARSGSDEQY

V: TRBV12-3/TRBV12-4
J: TRBJ2-2
D: TRBD2
CDR3: ASSNSGRAAGELF

V: TRBV11-1
J: TRBJ2-1
D: -
CDR3: ASSLRASSYNEQF

V: TRBV15
J: TRBJ2-1
D: -
CDR3: ATSRDKGWGDYNEQF

V: TRBV5-1
J: TRBJ2-1
D: TRBD1
CDR3: ASSPAPGQGYNEQF

V: TRBV10-3
J: TRBJ2-4
D: -
CDR3: AISDPGTAKNIQY

V: TRBV20-1
J: TRBJ1-5
D: -
CDR3: SADAGAGYSNQPQH

V: TRBV20-1
J: TRBJ1-4
D: -
CDR3: SARDPGINEKLL

V: TRBV27
J: TRBJ1-1
D: -
CDR3: ASSRGAGTGEAF

V: TRBV4-3
J: TRBJ2-5
D: TRBD2
CDR3: ASSQVAGGRETQY

V: TRBV5-1
J: TRBJ2-3
D: TRBD1
CDR3: ASKKQGASTDTQY

V: TRBV28
J: TRBJ1-5
D: -
CDR3: ASSAHTNQPQH

V: TRBV2
J: TRBJ1-1
D: TRBD1
CDR3: ASSAGQGHTEAF

V: TRBV28
J: TRBJ2-5
D: -
CDR3: ASSYRRLGRGAVETQY

V: TRBV28
J: TRBJ2-7
D: TRBD2
CDR3: ASSLRVEREAPRDEQY

V: TRBV29-1
J: TRBJ1-1
D: TRBD1
CDR3: SVKTGTETEAF

V: TRBV7-3
J: TRBJ1-2
D: -
CDR3: ASSLTVSPSGGYT

V: TRBV29-1
J: TRBJ1-5
D: -
CDR3: SVSGQRNQPQH

V: TRBV11-3
J: TRBJ1-4
D: -
CDR3: ASSPGSLQVVEKLF

V: TRBV2
J: TRBJ2-1
D: -
CDR3: ASSVGISSYNEQF

V: TRBV11-2
J: TRBJ2-3
D: -
CDR3: ASSAALARPLDTQY

V: TRBV9
J: TRBJ2-3
D: -
CDR3: ASSVSPLRSSGYTDTQY

V: TRBV6-5
J: TRBJ2-3
D: TRBD2
CDR3: ASSYPKGLAETSTDTQY

V: TRBV18
J: TRBJ2-1
D: -
CDR3: ASSPGRSSYNEQF

V: TRBV29-1
J: TRBJ2-7
D: TRBD1
CDR3: SVIGTASSYEQY

V: TRBV7-3
J: TRBJ1-5
D: -
CDR3: ASSLWGFSNQPQH

V: TRBV20-1
J: TRBJ2-3
D: -
CDR3: SAGSHYTDTQY

V: TRBV9
J: TRBJ2-3
D: TRBD2
CDR3: ASSVNSGRGTDTQY

V: TRBV6-2/TRBV6-3
J: TRBJ1-1
D: -
CDR3: ASSFQPTVGYGDNTEAF

V: TRBV2
J: TRBJ2-1
D: -
CDR3: AGKSGYNEQF

V: TRBV12-5
J: TRBJ2-7
D: TRBD1
CDR3: ASGFSRQGSYEQY

V: TRBV6-2/TRBV6-3
J: TRBJ2-3
D: -
CDR3: ASISREWGADTQY

V: TRBV29-1
J: TRBJ2-7
D: -
CDR3: SVERDTPYEQY

V: TRBV28
J: TRBJ2-2
D: -
CDR3: ASSLWTRGAGELF

V: TRBV29-1
J: TRBJ2-7
D: -
CDR3: SVPLGGQEQY

V: TRBV29-1
J: TRBJ2-7
D: TRBD1
CDR3: SVEGDRDYEQY

V: TRBV19
J: TRBJ2-3
D: -
CDR3: ASSIGGEGDTQY

V: TRBV6-2/TRBV6-3
J: TRBJ2-1
D: -
CDR3: ASSYSDTYNEQF

V: TRBV28
J: TRBJ2-3
D: -
CDR3: ASQDSSTDTQY

V: TRBV2
J: TRBJ2-2
D: TRBD2
CDR3: ASLGLAGAGELF

V: TRBV5-1
J: TRBJ2-2
D: -
CDR3: ASSWDGGTGELF

V: TRBV11-2
J: TRBJ1-1
D: -
CDR3: ASSLGPGNTEAF

V: TRBV14
J: TRBJ2-7
D: -
CDR3: ASSQHGDYEQY